The source of this T cell receptor beta chain is a study of blood T cells in healthy people across ages. Study-wide results and caveats: Researchers said unsorted PBMCs prevented a conclusive naive versus antigen-experienced comparison.

There are 12 residues in the CDR3. Per germline, CDR1 SEHNR and CDR2 FQNEAQ (reference sequence). Unmatched junction bases numbered 6, after V lost 11 bases and J lost 4 bases. Notes on this clonotype: No antigen is known for it.

Each sample provided at least 5 micrograms of extracted total RNA. Primers used in a second PCR of roughly 6 to 12 cycles were a sample-barcoded 5' primer and a J-beta primer mix. TCRdb re-called the 5' RACE reads through MiXCR, storing one row per CDR3 protein. The sample lists roughly 1,300,000 distinct CDR3 sequences; around 59% were seen once. What was sequenced was blood. The V and J genes are TRBV7-9 and TRBJ2-3; the match to TRBD1 covers 7 bases. The sequence derives from a man aged 18 to 29 in good health. CDR3 in DNA: TGTGCCGGCGACACAGGGGCAGATACGCAGTATTTT. Encoded protein: CAGDTGADTQYF. The whole variable domain, remainder taken from reference TRBV7-9 and TRBJ2-3, is DTGVSQNPRHKITKRGQNVTFRCDPISEHNRLYWYRQTLGQGPEFLTYFQNEAQLEKSRLLSDRFSAERPKGSFSTLEIQRTEQGDSAMYLCAGDTGADTQYFGPGTRLTVL.